A single sample is the source of the 19 T cell receptor beta chains below, sequenced in a study of blood T cell repertoires in COVID-19. Assay used: immunoSEQ multiplex PCR; TCRdb lists only in-frame clones, some missing. Of about 140,000 clones in the sample, around nine tenths were seen once. The sample comprised peripheral blood. The receptors come from a man in his 60s with active or convalescent COVID-19.

The chain is built from TRBV24-1 and TRBJ2-7; 11 bases are a match to TRBD1. V dropped 5 bases and J dropped 7; count of bases not matched to a gene: 6. Germline V CDR1 and CDR2: KGHDR, SFDVKD. The CDR3 totals 14 residues. CDR3 DNA sequence: TGTGCCACCAGTGGAGGACAGGGGGCCAGGGAGCAGTACTTC. Translating it yields CATSGGQGAREQYF.

The rearrangement links TRBV3-1 (or the pseudogene TRBV3-2) to TRBJ1-5; the match to TRBD1 covers 7 bases. Germline V gene lookup returns CDR1 LGHDT and CDR2 YNNKEL (reference sequence). With V trimmed by 2 bases and J by 0 bases, 4 bases remained unmatched. The CDR3 spans 16 residues. The CDR3 region has the DNA TGTGCCAGCAGCCAAAGGACAGGATATAGCAATCAGCCCCAGCATTTT. It is translated as CASSQRTGYSNQPQHF.

The CDR3 bases are TGTGCCACCAGCAGAAGTGGGACAGCTGGGGAGACCCAGTACTTC. Its translation: CATSRSGTAGETQYF. The V call is TRBV15, the J call TRBJ2-5, with 7 positions matching TRBD1. The length of the CDR3 is 15 residues. Germline V lookup: CDR1 LNHNV, CDR2 YYDKDF (reference sequence). J was trimmed by 5 bases and V by 2 bases; bases with no gene match: 8.

CDR3 in amino acids: CASSEALGGGKLFF. The CDR3 DNA reads as TGTGCCAGCAGTGAAGCGCTAGGGGGCGGGAAACTGTTTTTT. The V call is TRBV2, the J call TRBJ1-4; 7 bases fit TRBD1. Germline V gene data show CDR1 as SNHLY and CDR2 as FYNNEI. The CDR3 has 14 amino acids. After removal of 0 bases from V and 11 bases from J, the junction contained 6 bases not matched to a gene.

The CDR3 coding sequence is TGTGCCAGCATGAGGACCTACGAGCAGTACTTC. Residues: CASMRTYEQYF. The chain links TRBV28 to TRBJ2-7; D gene ambiguous. The V and J ends lost 7 bases and 2 bases respectively, with 6 bases between them. CDR3 size: 11 residues. Germline CDR1 MDHEN, CDR2 SYDVKM.

CDR3 sequence (DNA): TGTGCCAGCAGCTTAGGGCAGGACTACGAGCAGTACTTC. Translating it yields CASSLGQDYEQYF. This chain links TRBV11-1 with TRBJ2-7; D unclear. The CDR3 runs 13 residues. V lost 1 base and J lost 3, with 7 bases in between. In germline, CDR1 is SGHAT, CDR2 FQDESV (reference sequence).

This sequence joins TRBV5-1 and TRBJ2-5, with 8 positions matching TRBD2. Germline V CDR1 and CDR2: SGHRS, YFSETQ. This CDR3 is built from 15 residues. With 4 bases clipped from V and 5 bases from J, the junction kept 10 bases outside the gene matches. CDR3 loop: CASSPGGAGDETQYF. In DNA form, the CDR3 reads TGCGCCAGCAGCCCGGGGGGGGCTGGGGATGAGACCCAGTACTTC.

This chain uses TRBV5-1 with TRBJ1-3, with unresolved D. V was shortened by 6 bases and J by 0 bases, with 16 bases between the two germline ends. CDR3 size: 16 residues. Germline V gene data show CDR1 as SGHRS and CDR2 as YFSETQ. The CDR3, as DNA: TGCGCCAGCACCCCGGGGAGCCCTTTCTCTGGAAACACCATATATTTT. This encodes CASTPGSPFSGNTIYF.

The V call is TRBV19, the J call TRBJ1-6; D is ambiguous. The V gene's germline CDR1 is LNHDA and CDR2 SQIVND (reference sequence). V lost 6 bases and J lost 0, with 9 bases in between. This CDR3 has 15 amino acids. The CDR3 region is CASREQSSYNSPLHF. The CDR3 bases are TGTGCCAGTAGAGAACAGAGCTCCTATAATTCACCCCTCCACTTT.

The J gene is TRBJ1-6, the V gene TRBV7-9; 7 bases fit TRBD1. Germline V lookup: CDR1 SEHNR, CDR2 FQNEAQ (reference sequence). V shed 0 bases, J shed 8 bases, and the junction held 4 bases outside the gene matches. This CDR3 spans 15 amino acids. In nucleotides, the CDR3 is TGTGCCAGCAGCTTAGCGGAAGGACAGGATTCACCCCTCCACTTT. Amino acids: CASSLAEGQDSPLHF.

The CDR3 DNA sequence: TGCGCCAGCAGCTTGCTAGCGGAGTCCTACGAGCAGTACTTC. It encodes CASSLLAESYEQYF. The V call is TRBV5-1, the J call TRBJ2-7, with 7 bases identical to TRBD2. V trimming: 1 base; J trimming: 1 base; junction bases outside the gene matches: 2. Germline V gene sequence: CDR1 SGHRS, CDR2 YFSETQ. This CDR3 has 14 residues.

The rearrangement uses TRBV11-2 and TRBJ2-1; D is unresolved. The CDR3 has 15 amino acids. V gave up 5 bases and J gave up 3 bases, with 14 bases separating them. The V gene's germline CDR1 is SGHAT and CDR2 FQNNGV. CDR3 nucleotides: TGTGCCAGCAGCCCCGAAGCTGGCGGCTACAATGAGCAGTTCTTC. It translates to CASSPEAGGYNEQFF.

V and J are TRBV19 and TRBJ2-4; tentatively, D is TRBD2 (5 bases). V lost 5 bases and J 0 bases, leaving 8 bases between the germline ends. The CDR3 runs to 14 residues. Germline-derived CDR1 and CDR2 are LNHDA and SQIVND (reference sequence). Here the CDR3 DNA reads TGTGCCAGTAGTGCGGAGGAAGCCAAAAACATTCAGTACTTC. This translates into CASSAEEAKNIQYF.

The gene calls are TRBV6-2 or TRBV6-3 and TRBJ2-1, with D perhaps TRBD1 (5 bases). Germline CDR1 and CDR2: MNHEY and SVGEGT. The ends were cut back, 0 bases at V and 8 bases at J, with 14 bases in the middle. The CDR3 is 15 amino acids. The CDR3 nucleotides are TGTGCCAGCAGTTACTCGTCCCCAGGGTACTATGAGCAGTTCTTC. It encodes CASSYSSPGYYEQFF.

The chain has TRBV24-1 and TRBJ2-7; tentative D call: TRBD1 (6 bases). CDR3 length: 15 residues. CDR1 and CDR2 from the germline V gene are KGHDR and SFDVKD. Trimming cost V 0 bases and J 6 bases, with 14 bases left between them. The DNA for the CDR3 is TGTGCCACCAGTGATTTGCTAGTAACAGGGATCGAGCAGTACTTC. This encodes CATSDLLVTGIEQYF.

This clone was seen just once. The gene calls are TRBV5-1 and TRBJ2-3; 7 nucleotides align to TRBD1. V gave up 0 bases and J gave up 1 base; unmatched junction bases: 2. There are 15 residues in the CDR3. The germline V gene has CDR1 SGHRS and CDR2 YFSETQ. The CDR3 protein is CASSLGGTGTDTQYF. As DNA, the CDR3 is TGCGCCAGCAGCTTGGGGGGGACAGGCACAGATACGCAGTATTTT.

J is TRBJ2-1 and V is TRBV5-1; TRBD1 might be the D (6 bases). V was pared by 7 bases and J by 4 bases, with 15 bases between. Germline lookup yields CDR1 SGHRS and CDR2 YFSETQ. The CDR3 runs 14 residues. In DNA form, the CDR3 reads TGCGCCAGCTCGACAAGGACAGCTTACAATGAGCAGTTCTTC. This translates into CASSTRTAYNEQFF. The variable domain in full, completed from reference TRBV5-1 and TRBJ2-1, reads KAGVTQTPRYLIKTRGQQVTLSCSPISGHRSVSWYQQTPGQGLQFLFEYFSETQRNKGNFPGRFSGRQFSNSRSEMNVSTLELGDSALYLCASSTRTAYNEQFFGPGTRLTVL.

This chain connects TRBV7-2 to TRBJ2-2, with TRBD2 identical over 8 bases. The germline V gene encodes CDR1 SGHTA and CDR2 FQGNSA. V shed 3 bases, J shed 1 base, and the junction held 1 base outside the gene matches. The CDR3 runs to 15 residues. In DNA form, the CDR3 reads TGTGCCAGCAGCTTTACTAGCGGGAACACCGGGGAGCTGTTTTTT. This translates into CASSFTSGNTGELFF. The variable domain in full, with the rest retrieved from reference TRBV7-2 and TRBJ2-2, is GAGVSQSPSNKVTEKGKDVELRCDPISGHTALYWYRQSLGQGLEFLIYFQGNSAPDKSGLPSDRFSAERTGGSVSTLTIQRTQQEDSAVYLCASSFTSGNTGELFFGEGSRLTVL.

J is TRBJ2-1 and V is TRBV3-1 (or the pseudogene TRBV3-2), with 7 bases fitting TRBD2. J lost 5 bases, V lost 5 bases, and 9 bases had no gene match. The CDR3 contains 15 residues. Germline lookup yields CDR1 LGHDT and CDR2 YNNKEL (reference sequence). CDR3 residues: CASSDPGLTHNEQFF. The DNA for the CDR3 is TGTGCCAGCAGCGACCCGGGACTAACCCACAATGAGCAGTTCTTC.